The subject of this entry is one T cell receptor (beta chain). Its cognate antigen has yet to be identified. No much larger clone exists at a distance of one base, and base qualities are not known. This entry comes from a study of cytomegalovirus exposure and HLA in healthy donors (dated by TCRdb to 2016 to 2017). Background on the whole study: An earlier analysis of 587 of the donors reported about 280 Gb of sequence data and approximately 120 million unique TCR beta sequences obtained from some 170 million T cells. Typing coverage varied by locus: about 629-640 donors for A, B, C, DRB1 and DQB1; approximately 520 for DQA1; some 610 for DPA1; around 490 for DPB1. The study aimed to test whether cataloging public T cell receptors could reveal signatures of past pathogen exposure. In addition to the first cohort of approximately 650 subjects, a separate validation cohort of 130 or so different subjects was used. Every discovery cohort repertoire had been produced on one sequencing platform. About 280 gigabases of sequencing data and approximately 91 million unique TCR sequences made up an early release that covered approximately 620 HLA-typed donors. Across some 400 genotyped donors of the cohort, an average of approximately 240,000 unique TCR beta nucleotide sequences per donor were sequenced, and 15% to 20% of those sequences were non-productive. A later genetic analysis took genome-wide SNP genotypes for about 55% of the 666 donors and used that subset as a discovery cohort. In the later analysis, no new phenotypic data were used to find candidate immune exposures; instead, reliance was placed on TCR beta sequences and their occurrence across donors. Roughly five DR-DQ haplotypes were handled as single units for association and clustering because linkage in the cohort was strong. A later analysis re-analyzed previously published TCR beta repertoires from about 730 donors and added high-resolution HLA genotyping to study TCR occurrence patterns. Of the approximately 400 genotyped donors, roughly 80% fell in the genetic ancestry cluster associated with self-reported Caucasian donors. Donor age, sex, ethnicity and CMV serostatus were compiled together with the repertoire data. HLA typing covered class I and class II loci at four-digit resolution. To decide whether each TCR beta V gene segment behaved as functional or pseudogenic, an earlier analysis of approximately 590 of the donors relied on high-throughput TCR beta sequencing. High-throughput TCR immunosequencing, statistical association of individual TCRs with disease status, and machine learning were combined to predict cytomegalovirus infection status. The study used immunosequencing to profile the T cell repertoires of some 600 subjects and linked those repertoires to cytomegalovirus serostatus.

The cohort consisted of 666 healthy bone marrow donors. All cohort members were sampled while nominally healthy, although unrecorded immune exposures were likely present. The donor tested CMV seronegative, placing the donor among the roughly 350 seronegative members of the cohort. A peripheral blood sample was collected from each donor, and TCR beta sequencing was performed on peripheral blood mononuclear cells. Genomic DNA extraction from the blood cell samples was performed with the Qiagen DNeasy Blood Extraction Kit. The paper's findings and limits, for the study overall: In a later analysis, several top co-occurrence clusters were reported to appear linked to parvovirus B19, influenza, CMV and Epstein-Barr virus. The study listed 150 to 200 TCR beta chains as associated with cytomegalovirus. A later analysis found that HLA-associated TCR beta chains were more clonally expanded and had lower generation probabilities than equally common non-associated chains. HLA typing was unavailable for some donors at each locus, so association tests used only the typed subset. An association between a missense DCLRE1C variant and V-gene and J-gene trimming of TCR beta chains was found in a later genetic analysis and replicated in an independent cohort. A later analysis associated 15,000 to 20,000 TCR beta sequences with specific HLA alleles at a false discovery rate of 0.05. Compared with the approximately 600-donor mean, donors in an Asian-associated ancestry cluster had fewer N-insertions in productive TCRs, according to a later genetic analysis. Broadly in line with IMGT annotations, most TCR beta V segments showed up in productive rearrangements about 90% or about 30% of the time in an earlier analysis of around 600 of the donors. Correlated functional status among segregating V segments might be attributable to linkage disequilibrium, but an unknown experimental factor could not be ruled out. When HLA alleles, especially DR and DQ, strongly co-occurred, TCR associations were difficult to assign to individual alleles. In both the original and validation cohorts, the classifier was reported to diagnose cytomegalovirus status with high specificity and sensitivity. The sequencing pipeline was judged likely to have produced a cluster of highly shared sequence variants as a technical artifact. In vitro tests confirmed that a few of the cytomegalovirus-associated TCR beta chains recognize cytomegalovirus antigens. According to a later analysis, TCR association rates differed among HLA loci, with DRB1 alleles showing the most associated TCRs and HLA-C alleles showing the fewest. The presence/absence analyses assumed that sequencing depth was roughly uniform across donors, and that assumption may not be true. CMV serostatus was the only immune exposure information available for the cohort. A further reported finding was that TCR beta sequences accurately predicted the HLA-A and HLA-B alleles for most subjects in the first cohort. The earlier analysis of about 600 of the donors excluded roughly 17 rarely observed V segments, including chromosome 9 orphons, because counts were too low. In this cohort, only TCR beta chains were sequenced, and detectable features were limited by the absence of alpha or paired-chain data. Across donors, most TCR sequences were observed very rarely, whereas some public TCRs were present in many individuals. According to the authors, the approach could potentially be generalized to other disease states and immunological phenotypes. Most CMV-associated TCR beta chains appeared to be HLA-restricted in a later analysis, and the HLA associations seemed to be driven largely by CMV exposure.

The library was built by means of the immunoSEQ multiplex PCR assay. For the multiplex PCR, a mixture combining 60 forward primers for TCR Vbeta segments and 13 reverse primers for TCR Jbeta segments was used. The CDR3 region of rearranged TCR beta genes was amplified from genomic DNA with a multiplex PCR assay. The Illumina HiSeq System was used to sequence the amplified TCR beta libraries as 87-base-pair reads. Per the source publication's procedure: A later analysis tallied some 79 million unique TCR beta chains across the roughly 610 repertoires, and approximately 12 million of those chains were shared by two or more donors. A nearest-neighbor algorithm error-corrected the raw reads and collapsed the reads into unique sequences, merging closely related sequences to remove PCR and sequencing errors. CDR3 sequences were aligned to IMGT reference sequences to assign V, D and J gene segments. For a sequence to be retained, a match of at least six nucleotides was required to both a V gene segment and a J gene segment. Rearrangements were called productive when the CDR3 lacked stop codons and stayed in frame with V and J; all others were non-productive. Following IMGT convention, CDR3 was defined as the stretch from the second conserved V-encoded cysteine up to the conserved J-encoded phenylalanine. Sequences without an unambiguous match to a single V gene segment were excluded from the earlier analysis of about 600 of the donors. In an earlier analysis of 587 of the donors, V segments were called functional above 56.7% productive rearrangements and were called segregating when the between-donor standard deviation exceeded 5%. A statistical classification framework was developed to diagnose cytomegalovirus status using the catalog of TCR beta chain sequences. A later analysis assigned V and J genes by comparing TCR nucleotide sequences with IMGT/GENE-DB human TR gene sequences. In a later analysis, CDR3 sequences and most-parsimonious VDJ recombination scenarios were assigned using the TCRdist pipeline. In a later analysis, every TCR beta chain was defined by the combination of its CDR3 amino acid sequence and its V-gene family, and reads without a unique V-gene family were dropped. As a way to deal with suspected cross-contamination and a sequencing artifact, a later analysis dropped approximately 590 nucleotide sequences that were highly shared and had low generation probability. In a later analysis, a clonal expansion index for each public chain was calculated from normalized within-repertoire ranks of inferred template counts. A later analysis computed generation probabilities with a VDJ recombination model fitted to out-of-frame rearrangements, and checked the results against IGoR. In a later analysis, hypergeometric tests were used to score TCR-TCR, TCR-HLA and TCR-CMV co-occurrence, with a repertoire-size bias correction applied to TCR pairs. In a later analysis, false discovery rates were estimated by permuting HLA or CMV assignments 20 times. In a later analysis, co-occurring TCRs were grouped using DBSCAN, and TCRdist sequence similarity was added for clustering within HLA-allele-positive subsets. Co-occurrence clustering excluded repertoires with fewer than 30,000 or more than 120,000 public chains, plus five with anomalous nucleotide sharing. The clones in this table, taken by TCRdb from immuneACCESS, are in-frame only. Not every clone is retained; where verified, under half of the shortfall comes from an unresolved V gene, and the cause of the rest is unknown. V, J and clone size reflect that table, while D and trimming were determined from the DNA. For this sample there are more than 75,000 clones; roughly 79% appear just once. About 3.8% of the sample rests with the top ten.

Sequenced material: PBMCs. The sequence came from a woman aged 40 to 50 in good health and CMV-seronegative.

The base sequence is TGTGCCAGCAGCCAAAGGGGCTACGAGCAGTACTTC. The translation is CASSQRGYEQYF. The V and J segments used are TRBV6-6 and TRBJ2-7; the D segment could be TRBD1, given 5 matching bases. Measured from the cysteine to the phenylalanine, the CDR3 is 12 residues long. The DNA shown is the 36-base CDR3, in frame from base 1. CDR1 and CDR2 are drawn from the germline V gene (reference sequence): MNHNY, SVGAGI. Deletion took 6 bases off V and 3 bases off J, with a span of 9 bases between the germline ends.